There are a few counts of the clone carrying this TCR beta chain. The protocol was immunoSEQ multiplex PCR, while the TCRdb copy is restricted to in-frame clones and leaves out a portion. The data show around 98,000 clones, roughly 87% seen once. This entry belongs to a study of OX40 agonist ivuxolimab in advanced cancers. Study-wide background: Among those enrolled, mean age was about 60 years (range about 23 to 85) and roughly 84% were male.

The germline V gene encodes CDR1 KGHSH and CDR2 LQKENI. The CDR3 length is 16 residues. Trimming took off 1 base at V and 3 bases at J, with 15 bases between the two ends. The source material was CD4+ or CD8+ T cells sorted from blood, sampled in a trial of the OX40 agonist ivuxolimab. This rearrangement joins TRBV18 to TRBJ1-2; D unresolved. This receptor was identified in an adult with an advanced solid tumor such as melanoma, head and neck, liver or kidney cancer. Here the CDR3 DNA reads TGTGCCAGCTCACCACTCCGAGACGGGGTGGACTATGGCTACACCTTC. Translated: CASSPLRDGVDYGYTF.